This record looks at one T cell receptor beta chain sequence and its context. This sample was taken from a study of blood T cell repertoires in COVID-19. Turning to the study itself: Samples taken during acute and convalescent COVID-19 were collected in the United States, Italy and Spain. From T cells, B-cell-depleted T cells, or PBMCs came the material, which was cDNA or gDNA.

Original data processing: Counts of nucleated cells, estimated from reference gene primer amplification, were obtained. Method: immunoSEQ multiplex PCR; TCRdb's copy keeps in-frame clones and lacks some. That table gives V, J and clone size, and the DNA gave D and trimming. The repertoire consists of 100,000 to 150,000 clones, with 80% to 85% occurring once and the leading ten covering about an eighth. The receptor was derived from a woman aged 25-40 years who had recovered from COVID-19. The material sequenced was peripheral blood.

This CDR3 is CASSAAGGSYNEQFF. The CDR3 DNA reads TGTGCCAGCAGTGCGGCGGGGGGATCCTACAATGAGCAGTTCTTC. The chain joins TRBV2 to TRBJ2-1; 8 nucleotides align to TRBD2. J was trimmed by 1 base and V by 4 bases; bases with no gene match: 3. Germline V gives CDR1 SNHLY, CDR2 FYNNEI. The CDR3 has 15 amino acids.